This T cell receptor (beta chain) was captured by sequencing in a study of OX40 agonist ivuxolimab in advanced cancers. Study results and limitations: Some nonresponders also had low normalized T-cell clonal expansion.

TCRdb's table, derived via immunoSEQ multiplex PCR, lists solely in-frame clones and lacks some. Of tens of thousands of clones listed, roughly 87% are singletons. As concerns this clone: Its antigen remains unknown.

CDR1 SQVTM and CDR2 ANQGSEA come from the germline V gene. The CDR3 is made up of 14 amino acids. V was shortened by 6 bases and J by 0 bases, with 13 bases between the two germline ends. The chain carries TRBV29-1 and TRBJ2-3, with D possibly TRBD1 on 5 matching bases. Sequences were derived from CD4+ or CD8+ T cells sorted from blood, sampled in a trial of the OX40 agonist ivuxolimab. The clonotype originates from an adult with an advanced solid tumor such as melanoma, head and neck, liver or kidney cancer. The CDR3, as DNA: TGCAGCGTCGCAGAAAAGGGGAGCACAGATACGCAGTATTTT. Amino acids: CSVAEKGSTDTQYF.